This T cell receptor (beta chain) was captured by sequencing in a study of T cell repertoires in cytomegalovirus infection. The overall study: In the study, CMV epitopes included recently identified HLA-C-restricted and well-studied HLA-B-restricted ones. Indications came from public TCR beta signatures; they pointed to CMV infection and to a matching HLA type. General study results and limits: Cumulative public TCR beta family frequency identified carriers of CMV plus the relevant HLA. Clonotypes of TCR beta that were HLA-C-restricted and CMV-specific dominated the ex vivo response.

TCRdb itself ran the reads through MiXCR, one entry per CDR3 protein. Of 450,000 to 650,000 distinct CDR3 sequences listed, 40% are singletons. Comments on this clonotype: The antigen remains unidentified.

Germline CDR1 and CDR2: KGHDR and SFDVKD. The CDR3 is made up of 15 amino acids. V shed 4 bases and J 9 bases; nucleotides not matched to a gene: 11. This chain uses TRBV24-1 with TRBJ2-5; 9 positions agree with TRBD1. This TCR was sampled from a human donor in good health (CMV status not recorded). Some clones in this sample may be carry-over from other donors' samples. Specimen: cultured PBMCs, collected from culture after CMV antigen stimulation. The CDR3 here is CATSENRGQHRAQYF. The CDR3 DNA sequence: TGTGCCACCAGTGAAAACAGGGGGCAACACCGGGCCCAGTACTTC.